This T cell receptor (beta chain) was documented in a study of blood T cells in healthy people across ages. Study findings and constraints: With age, beta diversity per million T cells declined roughly linearly, significantly by about 40. Using unsorted PBMCs precluded a conclusive naive versus antigen-experienced comparison.

Germline loops: CDR1 SGHRS, CDR2 YFSETQ. The CDR3 covers 16 residues. V dropped 6 bases and J dropped 0; count of bases not matched to a gene: 9. The authors ran a second PCR of about 6 to 11 cycles using a sample-barcoded 5' primer and a J-beta primer mix. TCRdb passed the 5' RACE reads through MiXCR, listing each CDR3 protein once. The sample lists 900,000 to 950,000 distinct CDR3 sequences; 25% to 30% were seen once. The table lists this clonotype with many counts. The antigen remains undetermined. This same sample was also part of a study on T cells of mothers and their children. This second study says: Each mother yielded more than 8.5 million TCR beta CDR3 reads. Each child yielded about 3 million reads.

The chain carries TRBV5-1 and TRBJ2-1; 7 bases are shared with TRBD2. The receptor was derived from a woman between 40 and 55 years old in good health. Sequencing input: blood. The CDR3 here is CASMLNGGSSYNEQFF. The CDR3 DNA follows: TGCGCCAGCATGTTGAACGGGGGGAGCTCCTACAATGAGCAGTTCTTC.